Shown below are 8 T cell receptor beta chains from a single sample sequenced in a study of cytomegalovirus exposure and HLA in healthy donors. 13 Jbeta primers and 60 Vbeta primers were used for the PCR. Sequenced by immunoSEQ multiplex PCR; TCRdb stores in-frame clones only, minus some. Among 90,000 or so clones listed, 75% to 85% were seen once. Sequenced: PBMCs. The receptor set was obtained from a man over 45 in good health and CMV-seropositive.

The chain recombines TRBV29-1 with TRBJ2-5; the match to TRBD1 covers 10 bases. With the DNA end fitting TRBJ2-7 better, the J assignment may be wrong. The CDR3 totals 13 residues. The germline V gene has CDR1 SQVTM and CDR2 ANQGSEA. CDR3 bases: TGCAGCGGGACCGGGACAGGGGCCTACGAGCAGTACTTC. This gives the protein CSGTGTGAYEQYF.

The genes are TRBV5-8 and TRBJ2-1; 7 bases line up with TRBD2. J lost 3 bases, V lost 4 bases, and 7 bases had no gene match. The CDR3 contains 15 residues. Per the germline V gene, CDR1 is SGHTS and CDR2 is YDEGEE. CDR3 nucleotide sequence: TGTGCCAGCAGCCGTGCCACTAGCGTCTACAATGAGCAGTTCTTC. This encodes CASSRATSVYNEQFF.

The V gene is TRBV7-2, the J gene TRBJ2-2, with D perhaps matching TRBD2 (6 bases). Germline loops: CDR1 SGHTA, CDR2 FQGNSA. Trimming took 5 bases from V and 4 from J, leaving 14 bases between them. The CDR3 contains 15 residues. CDR3 protein: CASSAGGLATGELFF. The CDR3 DNA follows: TGTGCCAGCAGCGCCGGGGGACTGGCCACCGGGGAGCTGTTTTTT.

In this sample, this clone turned up a few times. The chain uses TRBV30 and TRBJ2-7; 12 bases are a match to TRBD2. Per germline, CDR1 GTSNPN and CDR2 SVGIG (reference sequence). V gave up 1 base and J gave up 3 bases; unmatched junction bases: 4. CDR3 length equals 15 residues. The CDR3 spells CAWSEGTSGHYEQYF. The CDR3 bases are TGTGCCTGGAGTGAAGGGACTAGCGGGCACTACGAGCAGTACTTC.

This clone was seen more than once but under ten times. Its ends do not fully match the called genes, so a read error is possible. This chain uses TRBV7-9 with TRBJ1-2, with D unclear. CDR3 length equals 11 residues. Germline V gene lookup returns CDR1 SEHNR and CDR2 FQNEAQ (reference sequence). This CDR3 reads CSSSRGGGYTF. In DNA form, the CDR3 reads TGTTCCAGCAGCCGGGGAGGGGGCTACACCTTC.

The chain has TRBV7-9 and TRBJ2-7; 7 bases are a match to TRBD1. Germline CDR1 and CDR2: SEHNR and FQNEAQ (reference sequence). V trimming: 6 bases; J trimming: 7 bases; junction bases outside the gene matches: 12. The CDR3 consists of 14 residues. CDR3 sequence (DNA): TGTGCCAGCAGTCTAGGGGGCCTTTCTAGGGAGCAGTACTTC. It translates to CASSLGGLSREQYF.

This clone was seen just once. This rearrangement joins TRBV18 to TRBJ1-4; D gene unclear. Trimming pared 4 bases from V and 8 bases from J, leaving 14 bases between. The V gene's germline CDR1 is KGHSH and CDR2 LQKENI. The CDR3 contains 14 residues. This CDR3 reads CASSLEAIGEKLFF. CDR3 nucleotide sequence: TGTGCCAGCTCACTCGAGGCGATTGGGGAAAAACTGTTTTTT.

This chain connects TRBV30 to TRBJ2-5, with no clear D. Per germline, CDR1 GTSNPN and CDR2 SVGIG (reference sequence). The length of the CDR3 is 12 residues. Trimming stripped 7 bases from V and 5 bases from J, with 14 bases between. CDR3 amino acids: CASRGVVETQYF. DNA for the CDR3: TGTGCCTCGCGAGGCGTGGTGGAGACCCAGTACTTC.